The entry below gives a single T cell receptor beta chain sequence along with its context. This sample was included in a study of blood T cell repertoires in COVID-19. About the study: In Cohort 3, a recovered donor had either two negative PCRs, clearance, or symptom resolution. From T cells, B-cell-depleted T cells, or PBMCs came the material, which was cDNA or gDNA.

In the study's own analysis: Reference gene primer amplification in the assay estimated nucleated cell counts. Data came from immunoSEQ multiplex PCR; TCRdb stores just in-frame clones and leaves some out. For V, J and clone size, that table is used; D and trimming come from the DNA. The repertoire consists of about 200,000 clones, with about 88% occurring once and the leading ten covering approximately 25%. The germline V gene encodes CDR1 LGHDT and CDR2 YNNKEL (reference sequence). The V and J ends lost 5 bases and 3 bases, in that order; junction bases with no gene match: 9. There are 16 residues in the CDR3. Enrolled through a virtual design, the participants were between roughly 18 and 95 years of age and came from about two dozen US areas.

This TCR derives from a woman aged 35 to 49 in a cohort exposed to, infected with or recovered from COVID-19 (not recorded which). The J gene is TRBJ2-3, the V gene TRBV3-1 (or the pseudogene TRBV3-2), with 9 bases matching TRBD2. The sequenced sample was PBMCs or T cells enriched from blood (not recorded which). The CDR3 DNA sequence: TGTGCCAGCAGCGTTTGGCGGGGGGGCCGAACAGATACGCAGTATTTT. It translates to CASSVWRGGRTDTQYF.